This T cell receptor beta chain was sequenced during a study of cytomegalovirus exposure and HLA in healthy donors. Study-level points and caveats: Later, an analysis found that common viral pathogens appeared to be linked with several of the most significant clusters.

Notes on this clone: Antigen: not known.

PCR amplification relied on 60 Vbeta primers (plus 13 Jbeta primers). Only in-frame clones appear in the TCRdb table, and some are missing; sequencing was by immunoSEQ multiplex PCR. The repertoire holds 150,000 to 200,000 clones, with roughly 80% as singletons. CDR1 is SGHDN, CDR2 FVKESK, per germline. Trimming cost V 1 base and J 0 bases, with 6 bases left between them. The CDR3 consists of 15 residues. The chain is built from TRBV14 and TRBJ2-2; no clear D. This receptor was identified in a man over 45 in good health and CMV-seronegative. The specimen was PBMCs. Here the CDR3 DNA reads TGTGCCAGCAGCCAAGGGGCCTCGAACACCGGGGAGCTGTTTTTT. It encodes CASSQGASNTGELFF.